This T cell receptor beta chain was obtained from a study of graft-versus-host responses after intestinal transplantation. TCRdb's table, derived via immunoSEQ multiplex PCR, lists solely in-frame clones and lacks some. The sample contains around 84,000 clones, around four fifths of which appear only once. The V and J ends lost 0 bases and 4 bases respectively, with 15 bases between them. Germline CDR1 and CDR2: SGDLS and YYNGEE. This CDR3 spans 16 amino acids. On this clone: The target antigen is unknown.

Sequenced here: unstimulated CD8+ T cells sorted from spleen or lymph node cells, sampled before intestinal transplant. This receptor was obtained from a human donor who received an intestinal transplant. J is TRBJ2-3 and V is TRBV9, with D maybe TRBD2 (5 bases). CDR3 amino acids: CASSVDYGMHADTQYF. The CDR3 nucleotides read TGTGCCAGCAGCGTAGATTACGGGATGCACGCAGATACGCAGTATTTT.